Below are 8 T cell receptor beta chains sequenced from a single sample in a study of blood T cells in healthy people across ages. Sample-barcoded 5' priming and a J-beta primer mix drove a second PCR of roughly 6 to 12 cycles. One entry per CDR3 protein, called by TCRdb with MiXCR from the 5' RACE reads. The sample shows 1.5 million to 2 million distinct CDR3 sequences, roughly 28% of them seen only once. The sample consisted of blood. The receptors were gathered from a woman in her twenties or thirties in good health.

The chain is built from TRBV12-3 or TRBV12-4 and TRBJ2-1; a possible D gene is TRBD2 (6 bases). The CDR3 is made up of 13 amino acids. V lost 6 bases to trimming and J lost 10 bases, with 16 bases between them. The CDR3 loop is CASSSTRTYEQFF. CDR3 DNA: TGTGCCAGCAGCTCGACTAGAACCTACGAGCAGTTCTTC.

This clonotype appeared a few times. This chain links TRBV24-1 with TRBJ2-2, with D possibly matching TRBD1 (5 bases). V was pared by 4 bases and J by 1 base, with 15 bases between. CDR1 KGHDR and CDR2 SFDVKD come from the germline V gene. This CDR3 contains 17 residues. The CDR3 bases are TGTGCCACCAGTGACCCCGGTGGGGCCCTGAACACCGGGGAGCTGTTTTTT. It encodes CATSDPGGALNTGELFF.

Here the CDR3 reads CSVKDRGYEQFF. The CDR3 nucleotides are TGCAGCGTTAAGGACAGGGGCTACGAGCAGTTCTTC. The chain uses TRBV29-1 and TRBJ2-1, with TRBD1 matching over 9 bases. CDR3 size: 12 residues. Losses at the gene ends were 5 bases for V and 10 bases for J; bases not matched to a gene: 6. The germline V gene has CDR1 SQVTM and CDR2 ANQGSEA.

The CDR3 bases are TGTGCCAGCAGCTTGGCCACGGACTTAGCGCGGAATGAGCAGTTCTTC. Encoded protein: CASSLATDLARNEQFF. The chain has TRBV5-4 and TRBJ2-1; D is possibly TRBD2 (5 bases). The V end was cut by 0 bases, the J end by 7 bases, with 17 bases between. This CDR3 contains 16 residues. CDR1 SGHNT and CDR2 YYREEE come from the germline V gene (reference sequence).

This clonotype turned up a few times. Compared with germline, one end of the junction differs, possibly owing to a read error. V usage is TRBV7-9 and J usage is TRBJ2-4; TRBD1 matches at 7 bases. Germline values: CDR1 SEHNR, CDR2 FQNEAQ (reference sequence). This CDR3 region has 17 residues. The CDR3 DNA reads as TGTGCCTGCAGCTTAGTTCCGGGACAGAGGGCCAAAAACATTCAGTACTTC. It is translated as CACSLVPGQRAKNIQYF.

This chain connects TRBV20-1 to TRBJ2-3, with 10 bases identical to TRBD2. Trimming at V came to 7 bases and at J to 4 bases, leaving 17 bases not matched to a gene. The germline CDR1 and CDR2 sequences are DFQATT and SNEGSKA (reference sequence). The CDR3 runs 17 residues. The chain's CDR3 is CSVVAPRTSGGADTQYF. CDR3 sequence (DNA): TGCAGTGTTGTGGCCCCTCGGACTAGCGGAGGGGCAGATACGCAGTATTTT.

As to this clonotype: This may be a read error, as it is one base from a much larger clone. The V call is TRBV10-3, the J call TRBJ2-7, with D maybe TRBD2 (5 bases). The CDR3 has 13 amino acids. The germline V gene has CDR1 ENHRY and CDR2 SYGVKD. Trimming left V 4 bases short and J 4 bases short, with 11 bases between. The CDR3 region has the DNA TGTGCCATCAGTGGATACGAGCGGTACGAGCAGTACTTC. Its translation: CAISGYERYEQYF.

CDR3 DNA sequence: TGTGCCAGCAGATTAGGACTAGCGGGCCCCCAGGCCTACGAGCAGTACTTC. Encoded protein: CASRLGLAGPQAYEQYF. The chain employs TRBV2 and TRBJ2-7; the match to TRBD2 covers 11 bases. Germline trimming cut 6 bases from V and 2 bases from J; bases unmatched to any gene: 12. The CDR3 consists of 17 residues. Germline lookup yields CDR1 SNHLY and CDR2 FYNNEI.